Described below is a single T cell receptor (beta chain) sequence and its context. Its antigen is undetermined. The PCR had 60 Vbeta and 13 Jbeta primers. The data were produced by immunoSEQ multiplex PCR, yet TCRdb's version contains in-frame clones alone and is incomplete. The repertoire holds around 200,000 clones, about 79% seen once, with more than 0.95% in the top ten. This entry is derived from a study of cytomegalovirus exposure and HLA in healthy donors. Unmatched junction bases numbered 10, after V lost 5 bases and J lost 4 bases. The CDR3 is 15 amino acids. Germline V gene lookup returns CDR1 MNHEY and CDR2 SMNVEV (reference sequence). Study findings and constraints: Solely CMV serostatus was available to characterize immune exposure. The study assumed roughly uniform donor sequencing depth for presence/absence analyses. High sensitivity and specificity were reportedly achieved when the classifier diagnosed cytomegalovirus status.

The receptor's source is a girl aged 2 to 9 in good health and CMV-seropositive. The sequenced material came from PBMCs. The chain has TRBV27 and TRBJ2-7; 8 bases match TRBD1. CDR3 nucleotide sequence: TGTGCCAGCAGTACCGGGACAGGCGTCATGTACGAGCAGTACTTC. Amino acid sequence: CASSTGTGVMYEQYF.